This T cell receptor (beta chain) was sequenced for a study of response to subunit inactivated influenza vaccine. The study, taken as a whole, reports: Only a handful of new T cells, the authors suggested, are recruited with each seasonal influenza vaccination.

Trimming pared 2 bases from V and 7 bases from J, leaving 15 bases between. The CDR3 covers 15 residues. The germline V gene has CDR1 ENHRY and CDR2 SYGVKD. This clonotype was observed many times. The antigen is unknown. TCRdb reanalysed the RT-PCR reads using MiXCR and keeps one entry per CDR3 protein. The sample contains about 530,000 distinct CDR3 sequences, 13% of which appear only once. The receptor comes from a man aged 50-60 years who received an inactivated influenza vaccine. The chain combines TRBV10-3 with TRBJ2-1; a weak D match, TRBD2 (5 bases). The input for sequencing was PBMCs from blood, taken 45 days after vaccination. CDR3 coding DNA: TGTGCCATCAGTGAGGCCACGGGGTTAGGGAATGAGCAGTTCTTC. Protein sequence: CAISEATGLGNEQFF.